This TCR beta chain stems from a study of blood T cell repertoires in COVID-19 (dated by TCRdb to about 2020). Turning to the overall study: Samples covering the acute and convalescent phases of COVID-19 were provided by collaborators in the United States, Italy and Spain. The prospective study material was composed of cDNA or gDNA derived from T cells, B-cell-depleted T cells, or PBMCs. The dataset comprised deeply sampled blood TCRbeta repertoires from subjects exposed to, actively infected with, or recovered from COVID-19. A freely available public database, intended as a resource for researchers studying the immune response to SARS-CoV-2, is where the repertoires were released. Samples came from the ongoing ImmuneRACE study (first 160 participants) plus 1,254 subjects from 6 global collaborators. Nearly every sample came with metadata listing a de-identified subject ID, COVID-19 status, age in years and sex. Where HLA class I and class II types were available, the types were taken from metadata supplied by the sample provider, not from assay-based typing.

Findings and caveats that apply to the study as a whole: How much clinical and demographic metadata was included differed by source and by participant, and the metadata was provided uncurated.

Comment on this clone: Its specific antigen is unknown. Qualities for individual bases were not recorded, and no much larger clone is one base off.

Whole blood was collected in K2EDTA tubes by collaborating institutions according to the institutions' own protocols. For TCRbeta analysis, collaborators shipped samples in one of three forms: frozen whole blood, isolated PBMCs, or DNA extracted from either of those sample types. TCRbeta CDR3 regions were amplified from genomic DNA by means of the immunoSEQ Assay, a bias-controlled multiplex PCR. On the study's bioinformatics: Nucleated cell counts per sample were estimated from amplification of reference gene primers within the assay. To quantify the absolute abundance of each unique TCRbeta CDR3 rearrangement, sequence reads were collapsed and filtered. Productive Simpson clonality was computed per sample as the square root of Simpson's diversity index over productive rearrangements. The table was pulled from immuneACCESS by TCRdb, which kept in-frame rearrangements only. Such tables lose some clones; where checked, under half of the loss comes from unresolved V genes, and the rest has no known cause. The DNA was the basis for D and trimming; V, J and clone size are from that table. The sample table contains 200,000 to 250,000 clones; only one count was recorded for roughly 75% of them. Under 8.5% of the sample lies in the top ten.

The V and J ends are trimmed by 4 bases and 1 base, leaving 14 bases between them. Reading the germline V gene gives CDR1 SGHDT and CDR2 YYEEEE. Inclusive of the bounding cysteine and phenylalanine, the CDR3 is 15 residues long. The only DNA kept is the CDR3, 45 bases in frame from the first base. The origin of this receptor is a woman between 65 and 79 years old with acute or convalescent COVID-19. The rearranged segments are TRBV5-6 and TRBJ1-1; no D segment can be confidently identified. Sample: peripheral blood. Here is the DNA: TGTGCCAGCAGCAGACTGGAACTTCCGAACACTGAAGCTTTCTTT. It translates as CASSRLELPNTEAFF.